The T cell receptor beta chain described here comes from a study of T-cell memory formation after mild COVID-19. Study context: Largely donor-specific TCR clusters were found.

This clonotype came up a few times. Its target is not known. Whole-study findings and limits: In pre-infection memory, a portion of responding clones appeared, which suggested that cross-reactive memory joined. Clones shrinking from day 15 to 85 showed even CD4/CD8 mixes; later expanders tilted CD4+.

CDR3 length: 12 residues. Trimming left V 7 bases short and J 4 bases short, with 11 bases between. Constant-segment-primed 5'RACE gave TCR alpha and TCR beta cDNA libraries with sample barcodes and UMIs. In TCRdb, the 5' RACE reads were re-called with MiXCR into one record per CDR3 protein. This table has approximately 200,000 distinct CDR3 sequences, more than 15% appearing once. The TCR comes from an adult woman who had mild COVID-19 (a few samples of this study predate the infection). Cell type and time point are not known. The chain joins TRBV12-3 or TRBV12-4 to TRBJ2-7; no clear D gene. What was sequenced was PBMCs or a T cell subset sorted from them (not recorded which). Here the CDR3 reads CASKSLGYEQYF. The DNA for the CDR3 is TGTGCCAGCAAATCTCTGGGTTACGAGCAGTACTTC.